Sequencing of this T cell receptor beta chain was carried out in a study of lymphopenia after photon versus proton radiotherapy. Study conclusions and caveats: Photon-treated patients lost naive T cells and TCR diversity; proton-treated stayed stable. After the lymphocyte nadir, photon-treated repertoires showed oligoclonal expansion, especially of CD8+ Temra cells. Only patients who died were analyzed for survival; proton advantage is unproven.

For this clone: Its antigen is undetermined.

The repertoire was sequenced with immunoSEQ multiplex PCR; TCRdb's copy has only in-frame clones and lacks some. The profile shows about 53,000 clones, 80% to 90% of them singletons. The sequence derives from a man between 45 and 60 years old with gastric cancer. This material consisted of peripheral blood, taken from a patient treated with photon-based radiotherapy.

The CDR3 DNA follows: TGTGCCAGCAGTTGGGGCGGGAGGGTTTACAATGAGCAGTTCTTC. It codes for CASSWGGRVYNEQFF. The chain carries TRBV27 and TRBJ2-1; 9 bases align to TRBD2. Germline V CDR1 and CDR2: MNHEY, SMNVEV (reference sequence). The CDR3 spans 15 residues. V trimming: 4 bases; J trimming: 4 bases; junction bases outside the gene matches: 5.